One and the same sample provided the 20 T cell receptor beta chains below, sequenced in a study of CD8+ T cells in alopecia areata. Sequencing templates came from extracted RNA that was reverse transcribed into cDNA. Some clones are missing from TCRdb's copy, which holds only in-frame ones; the method was immunoSEQ multiplex PCR. The sample shows around 19,000 clones, approximately 60% of them seen only once. In a group of five patients, CD4+ cells were sorted into CD25+CD127- cells. Source material: CD4+ Tregs sorted from blood. The receptors originated from a human donor with alopecia areata.

The gene calls are TRBV6-6 and TRBJ1-6; D is uncertain. This CDR3 region has 11 residues. Germline lookup yields CDR1 MNHNY and CDR2 SVGAGI (reference sequence). Trimming took off 1 base at V and 12 bases at J, with 4 bases between the two ends. In nucleotides, the CDR3 is TGTGCCAGCAGTTACTTAGGACCCCTCCACTTT. Translation: CASSYLGPLHF.

This sequence joins TRBV28 and TRBJ2-5; D unresolved. V lost 5 bases, J lost 4 bases, and 8 bases lay in between. The length of the CDR3 is 12 residues. From germline, CDR1 is MDHEN and CDR2 SYDVKM. CDR3 sequence (DNA): TGTGCCAGCAGTATAACCGGAGAGACCCAGTACTTC. The encoded protein is CASSITGETQYF. Using reference TRBV28 and TRBJ2-5 for the parts outside the CDR3, the full variable domain is DVKVTQSSRYLVKRTGEKVFLECVQDMDHENMFWYRQDPGLGLRLIYFSYDVKMKEKGDIPEGYSVSREKKERFSLILESASTNQTSMYLCASSITGETQYFGPGTRLLVL.

The CDR3 here is CASSPQGGAGTQYF. The CDR3 DNA follows: TGTGCCAGCAGTCCCCAGGGGGGGGCTGGTACGCAGTATTTT. This chain connects TRBV28 to TRBJ2-3; D may be TRBD1 or TRBD2 (7 bases each). V was cut by 5 bases and J by 8 bases, with 17 bases left in between. The CDR3 loop spans 14 amino acids. The germline V gene encodes CDR1 MDHEN and CDR2 SYDVKM.

The V call is TRBV4-1, the J call TRBJ2-1; either TRBD1 or TRBD2 may supply D (5 bases each). Between the trimmed V and J ends, which lost 0 bases and 6 bases, there was a span of 9 bases. The CDR3 is 14 residues long. Looked up from germline, CDR1 is MGHRA and CDR2 is YSYEKL. This CDR3 reads CASSQDGAGNEQFF. CDR3 DNA sequence: TGCGCCAGCAGCCAAGATGGGGCGGGCAATGAGCAGTTCTTC.

The rearrangement links TRBV18 to TRBJ1-1; 7 nucleotides match TRBD1. This CDR3 contains 14 residues. Germline values: CDR1 KGHSH, CDR2 LQKENI. J was trimmed by 8 bases and V by 6 bases; bases with no gene match: 12. CDR3 sequence (DNA): TGTGCCAGCTCCTATGAGGGGGCGATTCCCGAAGCTTTCTTT. This encodes CASSYEGAIPEAFF.

J is TRBJ2-3 and V is TRBV18, with D possibly called TRBD1 or TRBD2 (5 bases each). V lost 3 bases and J 5 bases, leaving 12 bases between the germline ends. The CDR3 runs to 14 residues. Germline lookup yields CDR1 KGHSH and CDR2 LQKENI. CDR3 DNA sequence: TGTGCCAGCTCACCTAGGGACGCGAGAGATACGCAGTATTTT. This translates into CASSPRDARDTQYF.

V gene TRBV27 combines with J gene TRBJ2-4; 8 bases line up with TRBD2. There are 14 residues in the CDR3. Losses at the gene ends were 4 bases for V and 7 bases for J; bases not matched to a gene: 6. Germline V gene sequence: CDR1 MNHEY, CDR2 SMNVEV (reference sequence). CDR3 residues: CASSWSREGNIQYF. CDR3 nucleotides: TGTGCCAGCAGTTGGTCACGGGAGGGGAACATTCAGTACTTC.

V usage is TRBV18 and J usage is TRBJ2-3; 8 bases line up with TRBD2. After removal of 10 bases from V and 2 bases from J, the junction contained 14 bases not matched to a gene. Germline V gives CDR1 KGHSH, CDR2 LQKENI. The CDR3 has 16 amino acids. This CDR3 reads CATRSGGGLHTDTQYF. The CDR3, as DNA: TGTGCCACCAGATCGGGCGGGGGGCTCCACACAGATACGCAGTATTTT.

The chain joins TRBV7-9 to TRBJ2-7, with TRBD2 identical over 9 bases. CDR3 length equals 14 residues. Trimming cost V 3 bases and J 5 bases; bases outside gene matches: 5. The germline CDR1 and CDR2 sequences are SEHNR and FQNEAQ (reference sequence). The CDR3 region has the DNA TGTGCCAGCAGCTTTGCGGGAGGGGGCAACGAGCAGTACTTC. Translating gives CASSFAGGGNEQYF.

The sample holds a few counts of this clone. The chain employs TRBV4-2 and TRBJ2-5, with TRBD2 matching 9 bases. Germline loops: CDR1 LGHNA, CDR2 YNFKEQ. V trimming: 0 bases; J trimming: 4 bases; junction bases outside the gene matches: 12. The CDR3 has 18 residues. This CDR3 is CASSQDEGIAGAPETQYF. CDR3 nucleotide sequence: TGTGCCAGCAGCCAAGATGAGGGAATAGCGGGGGCCCCAGAGACCCAGTACTTC.

The rearrangement links TRBV7-9 to TRBJ1-1, with D perhaps TRBD1 (6 bases). The germline CDR1 and CDR2 sequences are SEHNR and FQNEAQ (reference sequence). The CDR3 spans 14 residues. V was trimmed by 5 bases and J by 4 bases, leaving 14 bases between them. CDR3 protein: CASSAYRDGTEAFF. CDR3 DNA: TGTGCCAGCAGCGCCTACAGGGACGGCACTGAAGCTTTCTTT.

This clone was counted once. The J gene is TRBJ2-2, the V gene TRBV5-1; the D gene is possibly TRBD1 (6 bases). V was trimmed by 2 bases and J by 2 bases, leaving 10 bases between them. The CDR3 runs 15 residues. Germline CDR1 and CDR2: SGHRS and YFSETQ. CDR3 sequence: CASSLQGDNTGELFF. Here the CDR3 DNA reads TGCGCCAGCAGCTTACAGGGAGACAACACCGGGGAGCTGTTTTTT.

Only a few counts were recorded for this clone. J is TRBJ2-2 and V is TRBV5-1, with D perhaps matching TRBD1 (7 bases). In germline, CDR1 is SGHRS, CDR2 YFSETQ. Trimming took off 4 bases at V and 3 bases at J, with 13 bases between the two ends. CDR3 size: 15 residues. CDR3 in amino acids: CASSRLDRDTGELFF. The CDR3 region has the DNA TGCGCCAGCAGCCGACTAGACAGGGACACCGGGGAGCTGTTTTTT.

V gene TRBV6-5 combines with J gene TRBJ2-7, with 8 bases fitting TRBD1. CDR3 length: 14 amino acids. V lost 8 bases, J lost 1 base, and 7 bases stayed unmatched. Germline V gives CDR1 MNHEY, CDR2 SVGAGI. As DNA, the CDR3 is TGTGCCAGCTCTGTCAGGACAGGGTCCTACGAGCAGTACTTC. It codes for CASSVRTGSYEQYF.

This clone was detected only a few times. Other DNA sequences in the sample encode the same CDR3. The chain employs TRBV28 and TRBJ2-6, with no clear D. The CDR3 is 16 residues long. Per germline, CDR1 MDHEN and CDR2 SYDVKM. V lost 2 bases, J lost 2 bases, and 10 bases lay in between. The CDR3: CASSLRVNAGANVLTF. The CDR3 nucleotides read TGTGCCAGCAGTTTACGGGTAAACGCTGGGGCCAACGTCCTGACTTTC. The entire variable domain, with the rest obtained from reference TRBV28 and TRBJ2-6, is as follows: DVKVTQSSRYLVKRTGEKVFLECVQDMDHENMFWYRQDPGLGLRLIYFSYDVKMKEKGDIPEGYSVSREKKERFSLILESASTNQTSMYLCASSLRVNAGANVLTFGAGSRLTVL.

The CDR3 reads CSASVYNEQFF. Here the CDR3 DNA reads TGCAGTGCTAGCGTTTACAATGAGCAGTTCTTC. The chain joins TRBV20-1 to TRBJ2-1; no definite D call. Trimming took off 3 bases at V and 4 bases at J, with 4 bases between the two ends. Germline CDR1 reads DFQATT; CDR2 reads SNEGSKA (reference sequence). The CDR3 is 11 amino acids.

The rearrangement uses TRBV12-1 and TRBJ1-1; the table's D call, TRBD1, has no DNA check behind it. TRBV12-1 is recorded as a pseudogene. CDR3 length equals 15 residues. The CDR3 reads CASSAGQVMNTEAFF. As DNA, the CDR3 is TGTGCCAGCAGCGCTGGACAGGTGATGAACACTGAAGCTTTCTTT.

The chain couples TRBV7-3 to TRBJ2-3, with a possible D match to TRBD1 (5 bases). The germline V gene encodes CDR1 SGHTA and CDR2 FQGTGA. The CDR3 is made up of 13 amino acids. Trimming shortened V by 6 bases and J by 1 base, and 8 bases separated the two germline ends. For the CDR3, the DNA is TGTGCCAGCAGAATACAGGGCACAGATACGCAGTATTTT. Translation: CASRIQGTDTQYF.

V gene TRBV5-1 combines with J gene TRBJ2-1, with 7 bases identical to TRBD2. CDR3 length: 16 amino acids. V lost 4 bases and J lost 1; bases outside the gene matches: 8. Germline values: CDR1 SGHRS, CDR2 YFSETQ. The CDR3 sequence: CASSPSAGASYNEQFF. The CDR3 bases are TGCGCCAGCAGCCCCTCGGCGGGAGCATCCTACAATGAGCAGTTCTTC. Full variable domain (outside the CDR3, taken from reference TRBV5-1 and TRBJ2-1): KAGVTQTPRYLIKTRGQQVTLSCSPISGHRSVSWYQQTPGQGLQFLFEYFSETQRNKGNFPGRFSGRQFSNSRSEMNVSTLELGDSALYLCASSPSAGASYNEQFFGPGTRLTVL.

A single count supports this clone. V gene TRBV20-1 combines with J gene TRBJ2-1; 7 bases are shared with TRBD1. Trimming took 7 bases from V and 9 from J; bases not matched to a gene: 6. The CDR3 is 11 residues long. In germline, CDR1 is DFQATT, CDR2 SNEGSKA (reference sequence). CDR3 DNA: TGCAGTGAACAGGGGAATGGTGAGCAGTTCTTC. It translates to CSEQGNGEQFF.